This T cell receptor beta chain was documented in a study of blood T cell repertoires in COVID-19. Study as a whole: Some COVID-19 samples were acute and others convalescent; all came from the United States, Italy and Spain. Nucleic acid was either cDNA or gDNA, and it came from T cells, B-cell-depleted T cells, or PBMCs.

V lost 3 bases to trimming and J lost 3 bases, with 12 bases between them. This CDR3 contains 14 residues. From germline, CDR1 is MNHEY and CDR2 SMNVEV (reference sequence). In the source study's methods: The authors estimated nucleated cell counts from reference gene primer amplification. Assay: immunoSEQ multiplex PCR; the TCRdb copy retains only in-frame clones and omits some. V and J calls and clone size are given by that table; D and trimming were obtained from the DNA. The table includes hundreds of thousands of clones, approximately 86% detected once. Sequenced: peripheral blood. The sequence was collected from a man between 18 and 29 years old with active or convalescent COVID-19. V is TRBV27 and J is TRBJ2-7, with a weak D call TRBD2 (6 bases). Here the CDR3 reads CASSFSGSIYEQYF. In DNA form, the CDR3 reads TGTGCCAGCAGTTTTTCCGGGAGTATCTACGAGCAGTACTTC.